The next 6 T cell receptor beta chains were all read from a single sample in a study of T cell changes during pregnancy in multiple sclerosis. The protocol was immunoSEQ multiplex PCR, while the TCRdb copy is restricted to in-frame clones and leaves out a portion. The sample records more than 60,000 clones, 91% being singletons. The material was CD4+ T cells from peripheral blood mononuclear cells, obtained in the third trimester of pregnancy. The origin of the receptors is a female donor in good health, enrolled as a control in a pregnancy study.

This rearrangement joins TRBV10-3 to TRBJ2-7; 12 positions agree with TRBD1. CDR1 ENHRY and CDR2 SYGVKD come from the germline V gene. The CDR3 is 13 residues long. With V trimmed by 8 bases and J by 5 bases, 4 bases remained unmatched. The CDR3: CAILGQGADEQYF. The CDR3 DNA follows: TGTGCCATCTTGGGACAGGGGGCAGACGAGCAGTACTTC.

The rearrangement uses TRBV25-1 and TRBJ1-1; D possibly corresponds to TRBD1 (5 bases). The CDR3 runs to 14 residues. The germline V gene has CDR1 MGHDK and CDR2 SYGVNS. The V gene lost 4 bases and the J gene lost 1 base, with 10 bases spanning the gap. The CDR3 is CASSGLGENTEAFF. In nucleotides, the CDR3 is TGTGCCAGCAGTGGCTTAGGGGAGAACACTGAAGCTTTCTTT.

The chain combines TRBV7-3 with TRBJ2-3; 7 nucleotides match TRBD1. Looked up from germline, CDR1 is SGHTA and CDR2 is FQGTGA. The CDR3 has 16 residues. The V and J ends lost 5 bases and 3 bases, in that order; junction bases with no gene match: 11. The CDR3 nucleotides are TGTGCCAGCAGCCAAATCATAGGACAGGAGACAGATACGCAGTATTTT. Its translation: CASSQIIGQETDTQYF.

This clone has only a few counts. This CDR3 reads CASSFSGGATYEQYF. CDR3 bases: TGTGCCAGCAGCTTTAGCGGGGGTGCTACCTACGAGCAGTACTTC. The chain carries TRBV5-4 and TRBJ2-7, with 9 bases that match TRBD2. Germline CDR1 SGHNT, CDR2 YYREEE (reference sequence). The CDR3 is 15 residues long. V was clipped by 2 bases and J by 2 bases; unmatched bases: 5. Variable domain in full (rest from reference TRBV5-4 and TRBJ2-7): ETGVTQSPTHLIKTRGQQVTLRCSSQSGHNTVSWYQQALGQGPQFIFQYYREEENGRGNFPPRFSGLQFPNYSSELNVNALELDDSALYLCASSFSGGATYEQYFGPGTRLTVT.

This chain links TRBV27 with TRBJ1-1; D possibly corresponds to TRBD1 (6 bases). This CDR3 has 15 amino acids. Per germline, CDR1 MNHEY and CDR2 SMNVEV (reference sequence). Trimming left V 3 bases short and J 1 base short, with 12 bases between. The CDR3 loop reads CASSFLGQRNTEAFF. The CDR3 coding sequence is TGTGCCAGCAGTTTCCTAGGACAGAGGAACACTGAAGCTTTCTTT.

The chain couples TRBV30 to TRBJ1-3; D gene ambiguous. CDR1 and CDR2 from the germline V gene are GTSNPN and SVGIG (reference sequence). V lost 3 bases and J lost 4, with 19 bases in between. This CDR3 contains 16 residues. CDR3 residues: CAWRIPDQNYGNTIYF. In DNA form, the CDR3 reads TGTGCCTGGAGGATCCCTGACCAGAACTACGGAAACACCATATATTTT. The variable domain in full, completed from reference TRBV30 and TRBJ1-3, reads SQTIHQWPATLVQPVGSPLSLECTVEGTSNPNLYWYRQAAGRGLQLLFYSVGIGQISSEVPQNLSASRPQDRQFILSSKKLLLSDSGFYLCAWRIPDQNYGNTIYFGEGSWLTVV.